Below, 15 T cell receptor beta chains from the same sample are listed, as sequenced in a study of blood T cell repertoires in COVID-19. Using immunoSEQ multiplex PCR, the repertoire was profiled, and TCRdb retains in-frame clones only, with some absent. The data contain 25,000 to 35,000 clones, around 67% of them seen just once; the ten biggest clones take up 17%. Sequenced sample: peripheral blood. The receptors here all came from a human donor in a cohort sampled during active COVID-19.

The J gene is TRBJ2-1, the V gene TRBV4-2; 12 bases agree with TRBD2. This CDR3 comprises 15 residues. The germline gives CDR1 LGHNA, CDR2 YNFKEQ. Trimming at V came to 6 bases and at J to 7 bases, leaving 7 bases not matched to a gene. CDR3 in amino acids: CASSSRTSGTNEQFF. The CDR3 nucleotides are TGTGCCAGCAGTTCCCGGACTAGCGGGACGAATGAGCAGTTCTTC.

The J gene is TRBJ2-1, the V gene TRBV5-4, with a possible D match to TRBD1 (5 bases). V lost 4 bases, J lost 6 bases, and 11 bases lay in between. The CDR3 runs 13 residues. CDR1 is SGHNT, CDR2 YYREEE, per germline (reference sequence). The CDR3 reads CASSPGRGNEQFF. Written as DNA, the CDR3 is TGTGCCAGCAGCCCAGGGCGTGGCAATGAGCAGTTCTTC.

This clone was recorded once. V usage is TRBV7-9 and J usage is TRBJ1-6; D is ambiguous. CDR1 is SEHNR, CDR2 FQNEAQ, per germline (reference sequence). Trimming took off 7 bases at V and 7 bases at J, with 14 bases between the two ends. The CDR3 is 14 amino acids. This CDR3 is CASIGGSKNSPLHF. CDR3 DNA: TGTGCCAGCATCGGCGGCAGTAAAAATTCACCCCTCCACTTT.

V and J are TRBV5-1 and TRBJ2-6; no clear D. From germline, CDR1 is SGHRS and CDR2 YFSETQ. Trimming shortened V by 4 bases and J by 3 bases, and 8 bases separated the two germline ends. The CDR3 contains 14 residues. This CDR3 reads CASSPTLGANVLTF. In DNA form, the CDR3 reads TGCGCCAGCAGCCCGACACTTGGGGCCAACGTCCTGACTTTC.

This clone was seen a few times. CDR3 DNA sequence: TGCGCCAGCAGCTTGGAGGGACAGGTCACCGGGGAGCTGTTTTTT. It is translated as CASSLEGQVTGELFF. The V gene is TRBV5-1, the J gene TRBJ2-2; 8 nucleotides align to TRBD1. V trimming: 0 bases; J trimming: 4 bases; junction bases outside the gene matches: 2. The CDR3 contains 15 residues. Germline V gives CDR1 SGHRS, CDR2 YFSETQ.

J is TRBJ1-1 and V is TRBV7-8, with no clear D. Germline V gene lookup returns CDR1 SGHVS and CDR2 FQNEAQ. Trimming removed 1 base at V and 1 base at J, with 7 bases between. The CDR3 runs to 14 residues. The DNA for the CDR3 is TGTGCCAGCAGCTTAGGATGGGCGAACACTGAAGCTTTCTTT. This codes for CASSLGWANTEAFF.

This clone was seen a single time. J is TRBJ1-6 and V is TRBV12-5; D gene ambiguous. There are 11 residues in the CDR3. V was trimmed by 5 bases and J by 9 bases, leaving 5 bases between them. Looked up from germline, CDR1 is LGHNT and CDR2 is FRNRAP. The CDR3 sequence is CASGQFSPLHF. The DNA for the CDR3 is TGTGCTAGTGGTCAATTTTCACCCCTCCACTTT.

This rearrangement joins TRBV2 to TRBJ1-3; no firm D call. Trimming took off 9 bases at V and 0 bases at J, with 15 bases between the two ends. CDR3 length equals 15 residues. Germline lookup yields CDR1 SNHLY and CDR2 FYNNEI. CDR3 in DNA: TGTGCCAGTGTTGCAACAATTCTCTCTGGAAACACCATATATTTT. Translation gives CASVATILSGNTIYF.

The rearrangement uses TRBV3-1 (or the pseudogene TRBV3-2) and TRBJ2-2, with D perhaps TRBD2 (5 bases). Germline V gene lookup returns CDR1 LGHDT and CDR2 YNNKEL (reference sequence). The germline V and J ends were trimmed by 2 bases and 0 bases, with 7 bases remaining between them. This CDR3 has 15 amino acids. CDR3: CASSQLGANTGELFF. The CDR3 DNA sequence: TGTGCCAGCAGCCAACTCGGGGCGAACACCGGGGAGCTGTTTTTT.

The chain combines TRBV7-3 with TRBJ2-3; 9 positions agree with TRBD2. There are 17 residues in the CDR3. The V gene end was trimmed by 1 base and the J gene end by 3 bases; junction bases not matched to a gene: 8. Germline V CDR1 and CDR2: SGHTA, FQGTGA. CDR3 sequence reads: CASSLNPLAGFTDTQYF. The DNA for the CDR3 is TGTGCCAGCAGCTTAAATCCGCTAGCGGGGTTTACAGATACGCAGTATTTT. Full variable domain (outside the CDR3, taken from reference TRBV7-3 and TRBJ2-3): GAGVSQTPSNKVTEKGKYVELRCDPISGHTALYWYRQSLGQGPEFLIYFQGTGAADDSGLPNDRFFAVRPEGSVSTLKIQRTERGDSAVYLCASSLNPLAGFTDTQYFGPGTRLTVL.

The chain combines TRBV19 with TRBJ1-5; maybe TRBD1 (5 bases). CDR1 is LNHDA and CDR2 is SQIVND in the germline V gene (reference sequence). Deletions cut 4 bases from V and 2 bases from J, with 12 bases between. CDR3 size: 15 residues. CDR3 nucleotides: TGTGCCAGTAGTACAGGGTTTCGGGGCAATCAGCCCCAGCATTTT. This sequence encodes CASSTGFRGNQPQHF.

The J gene is TRBJ1-2, the V gene TRBV19; D might be TRBD1 (5 bases). Deletions cut 6 bases from V and 4 bases from J, with 15 bases between. The CDR3 loop spans 14 amino acids. CDR1 LNHDA and CDR2 SQIVND come from the germline V gene (reference sequence). The CDR3 DNA sequence: TGTGCCAGTAGCCGATTAGGGGTCGGCTATGGCTACACCTTC. Its protein is CASSRLGVGYGYTF.

The V gene is TRBV27, the J gene TRBJ2-5; D may be TRBD2 (6 bases). Germline CDR1 reads MNHEY; CDR2 reads SMNVEV (reference sequence). Trimming removed 3 bases at V and 3 bases at J, with 8 bases between. The CDR3 is made up of 13 amino acids. This CDR3 reads CASSFRGKETQYF. The CDR3 coding sequence is TGTGCCAGCAGTTTTCGGGGGAAAGAGACCCAGTACTTC.

V and J are TRBV19 and TRBJ2-5, with 7 bases identical to TRBD1. CDR3 size: 13 residues. Trimming cost V 7 bases and J 2 bases; bases outside gene matches: 4. Per germline, CDR1 LNHDA and CDR2 SQIVND (reference sequence). CDR3 sequence (DNA): TGTGCCAGTACTCCGGGACAGCAAGAGACCCAGTACTTC. Translating it yields CASTPGQQETQYF. Based on the CDR3 plus reference TRBV19 and TRBJ2-5, the full variable domain is DGGITQSPKYLFRKEGQNVTLSCEQNLNHDAMYWYRQDPGQGLRLIYYSQIVNDFQKGDIAEGYSVSREKKESFPLTVTSAQKNPTAFYLCASTPGQQETQYFGPGTRLLVL.

The genes are TRBV7-2 and TRBJ2-1, with 8 bases aligning to TRBD1. The germline CDR1 and CDR2 sequences are SGHTA and FQGNSA. The junction had 8 bases not matched to a gene; V was cut back by 3 bases and J by 7 bases. CDR3 length equals 15 residues. The CDR3: CASSFRTGRSNEQFF. DNA for the CDR3: TGTGCCAGCAGCTTTCGGACAGGGCGGAGTAATGAGCAGTTCTTC.